This T cell receptor (beta chain) was recovered during a study of blood T cell repertoires in COVID-19. Background on the study: Acute-phase and convalescent COVID-19 samples originated in the United States, Italy and Spain. T cells, B-cell-depleted T cells, or PBMCs supplied cDNA or gDNA.

Per the original methods: Reference gene primer amplification gave nucleated cell count estimates. Only in-frame clones appear in the TCRdb table, and some are missing; sequencing was by immunoSEQ multiplex PCR. V, J and clone size were drawn from that table, and D and trimming were deduced from the DNA. The repertoire holds 100,000 or so clones, with 75% to 90% as singletons. The length of the CDR3 is 16 residues. The ends lost 3 bases at V and 2 bases at J; junction bases unmatched: 8. Germline V gives CDR1 SGHRS, CDR2 YFSETQ. The chain links TRBV5-1 to TRBJ2-3; the match to TRBD1 covers 8 bases. This receptor was taken from a woman older than 75 with acute or convalescent COVID-19. The sequencing sample was made of peripheral blood. CDR3 DNA sequence: TGCGCCAGCAGCTCCGGGGACAGGTTCAACACAGATACGCAGTATTTT. Translated, it gives CASSSGDRFNTDTQYF.